This entry features one T cell receptor beta chain sequence. V shed 3 bases and J 5 bases; nucleotides not matched to a gene: 3. This CDR3 is built from 14 residues. Germline-derived CDR1 and CDR2 are SNHLY and FYNNEI. This entry is derived from a study of cytomegalovirus exposure and HLA in healthy donors. Assay used: immunoSEQ multiplex PCR; TCRdb lists only in-frame clones, some missing. The data contain about 300,000 clones, 85% to 90% of them seen just once; the ten biggest clones take up about 0.99%. This receptor was taken from a young woman in good health and CMV-seronegative. The chain carries TRBV2 and TRBJ1-2, with 10 bases fitting TRBD1. The sequenced sample was PBMCs. Here the CDR3 DNA reads TGTGCCAGCAGTGATCGGACAGGGGGTTATGGCTACACCTTC. This gives the protein CASSDRTGGYGYTF.